Below, 27 T cell receptor beta chains from the same sample are listed, as sequenced in a study of somatic mutations in cytotoxic T cells in rheumatoid arthritis. The repertoire was sequenced with immunoSEQ multiplex PCR; TCRdb's copy has only in-frame clones and lacks some. Of about 10,000 clones in the sample, 70% to 90% were seen once. The sample taken for sequencing was CD8+ T cells sorted from blood. The receptors shown here come from an adult with rheumatoid arthritis.

The chain is built from TRBV5-6 and TRBJ2-7; D not certain. Germline values: CDR1 SGHDT, CDR2 YYEEEE. The CDR3 is 13 amino acids. V gave up 2 bases and J gave up 2 bases, with 8 bases separating them. The CDR3 DNA is TGTGCCAGCAGCTTAAGGGCGGCCTACGAGCAGTACTTC. It encodes CASSLRAAYEQYF.

This clone has a handful of counts. This chain links TRBV19 with TRBJ1-2; 8 nucleotides match TRBD1. This CDR3 spans 14 amino acids. V was clipped by 5 bases and J by 4 bases; unmatched bases: 6. Germline V gene data show CDR1 as LNHDA and CDR2 as SQIVND (reference sequence). The CDR3 bases are TGTGCCAGTAGTCCAGGACAGGGCGCCTATGGCTACACCTTC. The encoded protein is CASSPGQGAYGYTF.

In this sample, this clone turned up a few times. The V gene is TRBV5-5, the J gene TRBJ2-7; D is uncertain. CDR3 length equals 15 residues. V lost 0 bases and J lost 0, with 10 bases in between. CDR1 is SGHKS and CDR2 is YYEKEE in the germline V gene (reference sequence). The CDR3 sequence: CASSLAFGSSYEQYF. Written as DNA, the CDR3 is TGTGCCAGCAGCTTGGCTTTTGGCAGCTCCTACGAGCAGTACTTC.

The J gene is TRBJ2-7, the V gene TRBV4-2; D call uncertain. Trimming took off 4 bases at V and 0 bases at J, with 13 bases between the two ends. The CDR3 has 15 residues. Germline V lookup: CDR1 LGHNA, CDR2 YNFKEQ. This CDR3 reads CASSPGWSSSYEQYF. In nucleotides, the CDR3 is TGTGCCAGCAGCCCCGGATGGAGTAGCTCCTACGAGCAGTACTTC.

The CDR3 DNA reads TGTGCCAGCAGCTCCTTAGGGGACAGGGGTGGGCCTAGCACAGATACGCAGTATTTT. This codes for CASSSLGDRGGPSTDTQYF. The chain employs TRBV13 and TRBJ2-3; 10 bases line up with TRBD1. The V gene end was trimmed by 4 bases and the J gene end by 0 bases; junction bases not matched to a gene: 13. The CDR3 runs to 19 residues. The germline CDR1 and CDR2 sequences are PRHDT and FYEKMQ (reference sequence).

The chain has TRBV7-7 and TRBJ2-7, with TRBD2 matching 13 bases. This CDR3 is built from 15 residues. V lost 5 bases, J lost 7 bases, and 8 bases stayed unmatched. Germline values: CDR1 SSHAT, CDR2 FNYEAQ (reference sequence). Here the CDR3 reads CASSPGLAGVGEQYF. The CDR3 DNA is TGTGCCAGCAGCCCCGGACTAGCGGGGGTGGGTGAGCAGTACTTC.

The chain recombines TRBV4-3 with TRBJ2-1; D is ambiguous. V was clipped by 1 base and J by 7 bases, with 8 bases between them. Germline values: CDR1 LGHNA, CDR2 YSLEER. The CDR3 consists of 13 residues. The CDR3 DNA reads TGCGCCAGCAGCCAAGGACCGCTAAATGAGCAGTTCTTC. Its protein is CASSQGPLNEQFF.

The chain links TRBV2 to TRBJ1-4, with D unclear. CDR3 size: 16 residues. In germline, CDR1 is SNHLY, CDR2 FYNNEI. The V end was cut by 6 bases, the J end by 3 bases, with 17 bases between. The CDR3 DNA is TGTGCCAGCAGATGGTACAATAGTGCGGCTAATGAAAAACTGTTTTTT. Residues: CASRWYNSAANEKLFF.

The rearrangement uses TRBV4-1 and TRBJ2-7, with TRBD1 matching 10 bases. The CDR3 runs to 15 residues. The trim removed 1 base at V and 3 bases at J, leaving 3 bases unmatched. The germline CDR1 and CDR2 sequences are MGHRA and YSYEKL. The CDR3 reads CASSQGTGGVYEQYF. Written as DNA, the CDR3 is TGCGCCAGCAGCCAAGGGACAGGGGGTGTCTACGAGCAGTACTTC.

The V and J genes are TRBV7-6 and TRBJ2-1; 8 positions agree with TRBD1. The germline gives CDR1 SGHVS, CDR2 FNYEAQ. V dropped 6 bases and J dropped 0; count of bases not matched to a gene: 13. The CDR3 spans 18 residues. The chain's CDR3 is CASRLDRVTSGSYNEQFF. In DNA, the CDR3 is TGTGCCAGCAGGCTGGACAGGGTCACTTCAGGCTCCTACAATGAGCAGTTCTTC.

The rearrangement joins TRBV5-6 to TRBJ1-6; 10 nucleotides line up with TRBD1. This CDR3 contains 17 residues. Germline-derived CDR1 and CDR2 are SGHDT and YYEEEE. J gave up 1 base and V 4 bases, and 5 bases lay outside the gene matches. This CDR3 reads CASSPGQGVSYNSPLHF. The CDR3 DNA sequence: TGTGCCAGCAGCCCAGGACAGGGGGTATCCTATAATTCACCCCTCCACTTT.

The chain uses TRBV11-2 and TRBJ2-7; no definite D call. CDR1 is SGHAT, CDR2 FQNNGV, per germline. CDR3 size: 12 residues. The ends were cut back, 6 bases at V and 0 bases at J, with 6 bases in the middle. The CDR3: CASSSISYEQYF. CDR3 bases: TGTGCCAGCAGTTCAATCTCCTACGAGCAGTACTTC.

The chain uses TRBV6-5 and TRBJ2-5; D might be TRBD1 or TRBD2, each matching 5 bases. V was pared by 5 bases and J by 6 bases, with 16 bases between. The CDR3 is 14 residues long. Per the germline V gene, CDR1 is MNHEY and CDR2 is SVGAGI. The CDR3 DNA reads as TGTGCCAGCAGTCTAATTCAGGGAGCCCAGACCCAGTACTTC. This translates into CASSLIQGAQTQYF.

The V gene is TRBV7-2, the J gene TRBJ2-3; tentative D call: TRBD2 (6 bases). V gave up 5 bases and J gave up 2 bases, with 11 bases separating them. The CDR3 extends over 14 amino acids. Germline V gives CDR1 SGHTA, CDR2 FQGNSA. The CDR3 region is CASSPGDSTDTQYF. DNA of the CDR3: TGTGCCAGCAGCCCGGGGGACTCCACAGATACGCAGTATTTT.

The chain employs TRBV6-6 and TRBJ1-1; D remains unclear. Trimming stripped 7 bases from V and 7 bases from J, with 16 bases between. The germline V gene encodes CDR1 MNHNY and CDR2 SVGAGI (reference sequence). This CDR3 is built from 13 residues. This CDR3 is CASTLGSHLEAFF. As DNA, the CDR3 is TGTGCCAGCACCCTGGGATCCCACCTTGAAGCTTTCTTT.

Only one count was recorded for this clone. The genes are TRBV28 and TRBJ2-3; no clear D gene. The CDR3 spans 15 residues. Germline loops: CDR1 MDHEN, CDR2 SYDVKM. V lost 3 bases and J lost 2, with 12 bases in between. This chain's CDR3 is CASSFQSEDTDTQYF. The CDR3 bases are TGTGCCAGCAGTTTCCAGTCTGAGGACACAGATACGCAGTATTTT.

This chain links TRBV28 with TRBJ2-1; D not resolved. Looked up from germline, CDR1 is MDHEN and CDR2 is SYDVKM. The CDR3 spans 12 residues. V was shortened by 5 bases and J by 7 bases, with 9 bases between the two germline ends. The CDR3 sequence is CASSQVSNEQFF. The CDR3 nucleotides read TGTGCCAGCAGTCAAGTTTCGAATGAGCAGTTCTTC.

The CDR3 reads CASSLGQGFHEQFF. CDR3 nucleotide sequence: TGCGCCAGCAGCTTGGGACAGGGTTTTCATGAGCAGTTCTTC. The chain recombines TRBV5-1 with TRBJ2-1; TRBD1 aligns across 7 bases. This CDR3 comprises 14 residues. V lost 0 bases and J lost 8; bases outside the gene matches: 5. CDR1 and CDR2 from the germline V gene are SGHRS and YFSETQ.

The DNA of the CDR3 is TGTGCCAGCAGTTACCGGGTGGGAAACACTGAAGCTTTCTTT. Translating it yields CASSYRVGNTEAFF. The chain employs TRBV6-6 and TRBJ1-1; D uncertain. The germline V gene encodes CDR1 MNHNY and CDR2 SVGAGI (reference sequence). Trimming left V 2 bases short and J 2 bases short, with 9 bases between. The CDR3 length is 14 residues.

The gene calls are TRBV29-1 and TRBJ1-2; D is undetermined. This CDR3 is 13 amino acids long. Germline-derived CDR1 and CDR2 are SQVTM and ANQGSEA. V lost 6 bases to trimming and J lost 0 bases, with 11 bases between them. DNA of the CDR3: TGCAGCGTCCTATCCGCCGCTAACTATGGCTACACCTTC. It encodes CSVLSAANYGYTF.

This sequence joins TRBV25-1 and TRBJ2-5, with 11 bases matching TRBD2. CDR1 is MGHDK, CDR2 SYGVNS, per germline. The CDR3 runs to 16 residues. Trimming removed 0 bases from V and 4 bases from J; junction bases left unmatched: 4. The CDR3 region has the DNA TGTGCCAGCAGTGAATATCTAGCGGGGGGTTCAGAGACCCAGTACTTC. Residues: CASSEYLAGGSETQYF. Filled out from reference TRBV25-1 and TRBJ2-5, the complete variable domain reads EADIYQTPRYLVIGTGKKITLECSQTMGHDKMYWYQQDPGMELHLIHYSYGVNSTEKGDLSSESTVSRIRTEHFPLTLESARPSHTSQYLCASSEYLAGGSETQYFGPGTRLLVL.

This clone was detected only a few times. In nucleotides, the CDR3 is TGTGCCAGCAGCTTGGACGCCCGCGCCTCCTATAATTCACCCCTCCACTTT. Protein product: CASSLDARASYNSPLHF. V gene TRBV5-8 combines with J gene TRBJ1-6; D is undetermined. The V gene lost 0 bases and the J gene lost 0 bases, with 10 bases spanning the gap. Germline V lookup: CDR1 SGHTS, CDR2 YDEGEE. CDR3 length equals 17 residues.

The V and J genes are TRBV5-1 and TRBJ2-5; TRBD2 aligns across 7 bases. With 0 bases clipped from V and 9 bases from J, the junction kept 11 bases outside the gene matches. The CDR3 spans 15 residues. Germline CDR1 and CDR2: SGHRS and YFSETQ. The CDR3 region has the DNA TGCGCCAGCAGCTTGGGGGGGGGTCCTGGACATCCCCAGTACTTC. Translating it yields CASSLGGGPGHPQYF.

The chain links TRBV18 to TRBJ1-6; D not certain. Germline CDR1 and CDR2: KGHSH and LQKENI. This CDR3 is 17 amino acids long. The ends were cut back, 2 bases at V and 3 bases at J, with 14 bases in the middle. This chain's CDR3 is CASSPERPGIYNSPLHF. CDR3 DNA: TGTGCCAGCTCACCAGAACGACCGGGAATCTATAATTCACCCCTCCACTTT.

This sequence joins TRBV7-3 and TRBJ1-1, with a possible D match to TRBD1 (5 bases). Trimming took 2 bases from V and 0 from J, leaving 7 bases between them. CDR3 length: 14 amino acids. CDR1 is SGHTA, CDR2 FQGTGA, per germline. The CDR3: CASSLLGVNTEAFF. CDR3 nucleotides: TGTGCCAGCAGCTTATTAGGGGTGAACACTGAAGCTTTCTTT.

The rearrangement joins TRBV7-2 to TRBJ1-4; D may be TRBD1 (5 bases). V gave up 3 bases and J gave up 8 bases, with 16 bases separating them. This CDR3 has 15 residues. Germline CDR1 and CDR2: SGHTA and FQGNSA. CDR3: CASSFHGQGREKLFF. The CDR3 bases are TGTGCCAGCAGCTTCCATGGGCAGGGTCGCGAAAAACTGTTTTTT.

V is TRBV5-6 and J is TRBJ2-7; D is possibly TRBD1 (6 bases). Germline CDR1 SGHDT, CDR2 YYEEEE. The V end was cut by 6 bases, the J end by 6 bases, with 19 bases between. This CDR3 region has 14 residues. DNA for the CDR3: TGTGCCAGCACCCTGGGGGCAGCATCCCTCGAGCAGTACTTC. Translating gives CASTLGAASLEQYF.